The 14 T cell receptor beta chains below were found in one sample sequenced in a study of blood T cell repertoires in COVID-19. Method: immunoSEQ multiplex PCR; TCRdb's copy keeps in-frame clones and lacks some. The sample gives 200,000 to 250,000 clones, over 75% of which show up once; roughly 11% is in the top ten. The sequenced material came from peripheral blood. The receptors were gathered from a man aged 50 to 59 with COVID-19, enrolled during active disease.

This sequence joins TRBV6-5 and TRBJ1-6, with D unclear. Germline CDR1 reads MNHEY; CDR2 reads SVGAGI. V was shortened by 7 bases and J by 9 bases, with 13 bases between the two germline ends. The CDR3 is 13 amino acids. The DNA of the CDR3 is TGTGCCAGCACCCAGAAAAAATTTTCACCCCTCCACTTT. Amino acids: CASTQKKFSPLHF.

The chain employs TRBV7-2 and TRBJ2-1; tentatively, D is TRBD1 (5 bases). The CDR3 sequence is 14 residues long. V was pared by 1 base and J by 8 bases, with 12 bases between. Germline CDR1 and CDR2: SGHTA and FQGNSA. The CDR3 is CASSLGVRVHEQFF. CDR3 coding DNA: TGTGCCAGCAGCTTAGGGGTCAGGGTCCATGAGCAGTTCTTC.

V gene TRBV10-2 combines with J gene TRBJ1-5; no clear D gene. This CDR3 contains 15 residues. The germline V and J ends were trimmed by 0 bases and 7 bases, with 13 bases remaining between them. The germline CDR1 and CDR2 sequences are WSHSY and SAAADI. The CDR3 is CASSESILRGQPQHF. For the CDR3, the DNA is TGCGCCAGCAGTGAGTCGATTCTCCGTGGCCAGCCCCAGCATTTT.

Note on this clone: One end of the junction varies from germline; a read error may be responsible. V is TRBV4-1 and J is TRBJ2-6; tentative D call: TRBD1 (5 bases). The CDR3 has 17 amino acids. Germline-derived CDR1 and CDR2 are MGHRA and YSYEKL. CDR3 nucleotide sequence: TGCGCCAGCAGCCCTATGGGCGGTAGCTCTGGGGCTAACGTCCTGACTTTC. It translates to CASSPMGGSSGANVLTF.

V and J are TRBV7-9 and TRBJ1-1, with 10 bases that match TRBD1. Trimming cost V 5 bases and J 2 bases; bases outside gene matches: 5. The germline V gene encodes CDR1 SEHNR and CDR2 FQNEAQ (reference sequence). The CDR3 runs 15 residues. Here the CDR3 DNA reads TGTGCCAGCAGCCAGGACAGGGGGATAAACACTGAAGCTTTCTTT. Amino acids: CASSQDRGINTEAFF.

In DNA, the CDR3 is TGTGCCAGCAGCTCCAGCTACGAGCAGTACTTC. It encodes CASSSSYEQYF. The chain employs TRBV13 and TRBJ2-7; D not resolved. With 4 bases removed from V and 3 bases from J, the gap between germline ends came to 4 bases. The length of the CDR3 is 11 residues. Germline lookup yields CDR1 PRHDT and CDR2 FYEKMQ (reference sequence).

The chain joins TRBV4-2 to TRBJ2-4; D might be TRBD2 (5 bases). The CDR3 sequence is 17 residues long. CDR1 is LGHNA, CDR2 YNFKEQ, per germline. Trimming took off 1 base at V and 2 bases at J, with 15 bases between the two ends. The CDR3 here is CASSQGWRVNTKNIQYF. DNA of the CDR3: TGTGCCAGCAGCCAAGGCTGGCGGGTGAATACCAAAAACATTCAGTACTTC.

This chain links TRBV19 with TRBJ1-1, with 8 bases aligning to TRBD1. This CDR3 is built from 17 residues. V trimming: 7 bases; J trimming: 0 bases; junction bases outside the gene matches: 13. Germline V CDR1 and CDR2: LNHDA, SQIVND (reference sequence). CDR3 sequence reads: CASNTGQGRFLNTEAFF. CDR3 coding DNA: TGTGCCAGTAACACCGGACAGGGTCGGTTTCTGAACACTGAAGCTTTCTTT.

V usage is TRBV18 and J usage is TRBJ2-1; D is unclear. CDR1 is KGHSH and CDR2 is LQKENI in the germline V gene. V was pared by 3 bases and J by 6 bases, with 3 bases between. The CDR3 totals 11 residues. The CDR3 DNA is TGTGCCAGCTCACCTATCAATGAGCAGTTCTTC. Protein product: CASSPINEQFF. The full variable domain, completed using reference TRBV18 and TRBJ2-1, is NAGVMQNPRHLVRRRGQEARLRCSPMKGHSHVYWYRQLPEEGLKFMVYLQKENIIDESGMPKERFSAEFPKEGPSILRIQQVVRGDSAAYFCASSPINEQFFGPGTRLTVL.

The rearrangement links TRBV6-4 to TRBJ2-1, with D tentatively TRBD2 (5 bases). Trimming took 2 bases from V and 9 from J, leaving 11 bases between them. CDR1 and CDR2 (germline): MRHNA, SNTAGT. The CDR3 totals 13 residues. The chain's CDR3 is CASSDRPSGEQFF. CDR3 sequence (DNA): TGTGCCAGCAGTGACAGGCCGAGCGGTGAGCAGTTCTTC.

This rearrangement joins TRBV9 to TRBJ2-3; D is perhaps TRBD1 (5 bases). V lost 0 bases, J lost 5 bases, and 13 bases lay in between. This CDR3 region has 15 residues. Germline values: CDR1 SGDLS, CDR2 YYNGEE. CDR3 sequence reads: CASSVDPQGIDTQYF. Here the CDR3 DNA reads TGTGCCAGCAGCGTAGACCCGCAGGGTATAGATACGCAGTATTTT.

This chain uses TRBV7-8 with TRBJ1-1; D gene ambiguous. The ends were cut back, 1 base at V and 0 bases at J, with 9 bases in the middle. Germline V gene sequence: CDR1 SGHVS, CDR2 FQNEAQ. This CDR3 is built from 15 residues. The DNA of the CDR3 is TGTGCCAGCAGCTTAGTGTTACAGATGAACACTGAAGCTTTCTTT. It yields the protein CASSLVLQMNTEAFF.

The chain uses TRBV5-4 and TRBJ2-2; 9 bases fit TRBD1. The CDR3 consists of 14 residues. The germline gives CDR1 SGHNT, CDR2 YYREEE (reference sequence). V lost 3 bases and J lost 7; bases outside the gene matches: 4. CDR3 sequence (DNA): TGTGCCAGCAGCTCAACAGGGGGCGGCGGGGAGCTGTTTTTT. Its protein product is CASSSTGGGGELFF.

The chain has TRBV28 and TRBJ1-2; D is ambiguous. This CDR3 spans 11 amino acids. CDR1 and CDR2 from the germline V gene are MDHEN and SYDVKM. V was pared by 6 bases and J by 2 bases, with 4 bases between. The CDR3 protein is CASSLNYGYTF. CDR3 DNA: TGTGCCAGCAGCCTAAACTATGGCTACACCTTC.